This paragraph reports one T cell receptor (beta chain). Its antigen is unidentified. Sequencing of TCRbeta CDR3 at survey depth gave sequences and template counts. Sequencing was performed with immunoSEQ multiplex PCR; in TCRdb, only in-frame clones are kept and a portion is missing. The repertoire consists of tens of thousands of clones, with 70% to 75% occurring once and the leading ten covering 7.5% to 9%. The CDR3 covers 15 residues. CDR1 and CDR2 from the germline V gene are MDHEN and SYDVKM. Trimming removed 10 bases from V and 3 bases from J, with 19 bases in between. This record belongs to a study of tissue T cells after allogeneic stem cell transplantation. Regarding the study as a whole: TCR repertoires tracked anatomic similarity, regardless of disease or transplant status. This small cohort was clinically heterogeneous, and sampling depth was a limitation. Few T cell clones were shared across patients, but motif clusters showed tissue-specific shared signatures.

The source was tissue from the ileum, collected at autopsy. The clonotype was recovered from a female donor of 60 years or more with lung cancer. This chain joins TRBV28 and TRBJ1-5; no clear D gene. This CDR3 is CATPGRKGNNQPQHF. CDR3 bases: TGTGCCACCCCAGGACGCAAAGGAAACAATCAGCCCCAGCATTTT.